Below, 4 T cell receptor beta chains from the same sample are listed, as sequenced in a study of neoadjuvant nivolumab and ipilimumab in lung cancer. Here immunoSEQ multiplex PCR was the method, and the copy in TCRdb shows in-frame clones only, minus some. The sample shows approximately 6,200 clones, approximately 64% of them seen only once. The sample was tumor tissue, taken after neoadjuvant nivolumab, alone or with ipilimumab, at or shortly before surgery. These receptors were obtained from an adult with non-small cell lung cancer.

The CDR3 protein is CASSQVSREETQYF. In DNA form, the CDR3 reads TGTGCCAGCAGCCAAGTTTCCAGAGAAGAGACCCAGTACTTC. The chain couples TRBV4-2 to TRBJ2-5; D gene unclear. Germline V CDR1 and CDR2: LGHNA, YNFKEQ. V lost 1 base and J 3 bases, leaving 9 bases between the germline ends. This CDR3 spans 14 amino acids.

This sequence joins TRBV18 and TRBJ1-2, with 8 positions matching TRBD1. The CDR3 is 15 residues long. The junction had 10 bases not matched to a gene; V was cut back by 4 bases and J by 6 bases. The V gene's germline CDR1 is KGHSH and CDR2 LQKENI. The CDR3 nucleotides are TGTGCCAGCTCACAACCGGGACAGGTTTTCGATGGCTACACCTTC. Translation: CASSQPGQVFDGYTF.

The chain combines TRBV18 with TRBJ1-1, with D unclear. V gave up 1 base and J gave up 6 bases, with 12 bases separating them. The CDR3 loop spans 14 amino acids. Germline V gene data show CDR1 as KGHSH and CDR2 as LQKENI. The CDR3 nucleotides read TGTGCCAGCTCACCACAATCGCCTGGCTCTGAAGCTTTCTTT. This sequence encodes CASSPQSPGSEAFF. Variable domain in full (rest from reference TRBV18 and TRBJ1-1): NAGVMQNPRHLVRRRGQEARLRCSPMKGHSHVYWYRQLPEEGLKFMVYLQKENIIDESGMPKERFSAEFPKEGPSILRIQQVVRGDSAAYFCASSPQSPGSEAFFGQGTRLTVV.

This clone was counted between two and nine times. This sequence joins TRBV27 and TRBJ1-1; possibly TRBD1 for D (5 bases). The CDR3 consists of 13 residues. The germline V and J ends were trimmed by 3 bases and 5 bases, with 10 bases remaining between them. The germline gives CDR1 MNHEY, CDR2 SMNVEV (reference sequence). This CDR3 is CASSFWGGTEAFF. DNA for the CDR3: TGTGCCAGCAGTTTCTGGGGGGGGACTGAAGCTTTCTTT.